The entry below describes one T cell receptor (beta chain). Its specificity is unknown. This entry is derived from a study of T cell clones after liver transplantation. Study-wide points: Donor-reactive sequences fell more than third party-reactive ones, suggesting partial deletion.

CDR1 GTSNPN and CDR2 SVGIG come from the germline V gene (reference sequence). CDR3 length: 15 residues. The trim removed 4 bases at V and 0 bases at J, leaving 9 bases unmatched. Method: immunoSEQ multiplex PCR; TCRdb's copy keeps in-frame clones and lacks some. Counted here are tens of thousands of clones, about 88% occurring once; the ten biggest clones make up roughly 2.7%. The V call is TRBV30, the J call TRBJ2-7; 7 positions match TRBD2. Source: CD4+ T cells from blood, taken before liver transplant. This TCR was sampled from a human donor who received a liver transplant. CDR3 nucleotide sequence: TGTGCCTGGACATCGTGGCGGGAGACCTCCTACGAGCAGTACTTC. Amino acid sequence: CAWTSWRETSYEQYF.